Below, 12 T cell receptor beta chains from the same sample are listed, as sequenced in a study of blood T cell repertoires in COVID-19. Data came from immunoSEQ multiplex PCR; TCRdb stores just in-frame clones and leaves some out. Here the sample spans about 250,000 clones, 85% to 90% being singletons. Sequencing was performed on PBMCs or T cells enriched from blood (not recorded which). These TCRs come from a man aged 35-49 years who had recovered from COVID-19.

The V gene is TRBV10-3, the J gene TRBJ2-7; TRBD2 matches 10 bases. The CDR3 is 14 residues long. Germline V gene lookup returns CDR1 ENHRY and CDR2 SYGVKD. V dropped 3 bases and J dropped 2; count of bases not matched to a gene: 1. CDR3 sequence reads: CAISDTSGTYEQYF. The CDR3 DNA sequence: TGTGCCATCAGTGACACTAGCGGGACCTACGAGCAGTACTTC.

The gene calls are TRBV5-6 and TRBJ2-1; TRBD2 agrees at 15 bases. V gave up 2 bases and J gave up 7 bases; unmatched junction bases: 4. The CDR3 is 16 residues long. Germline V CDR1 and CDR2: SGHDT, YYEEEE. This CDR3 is CASSFGLAGGWNEQFF. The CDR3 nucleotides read TGTGCCAGCAGCTTCGGACTAGCGGGAGGGTGGAATGAGCAGTTCTTC.

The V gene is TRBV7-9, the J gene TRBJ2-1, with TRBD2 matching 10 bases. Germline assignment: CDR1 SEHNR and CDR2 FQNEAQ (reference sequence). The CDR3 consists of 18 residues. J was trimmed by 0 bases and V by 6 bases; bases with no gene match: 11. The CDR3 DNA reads TGTGCCAGCAGGCGCGGTACTAGCGGGACCGACTCCTACAATGAGCAGTTCTTC. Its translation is CASRRGTSGTDSYNEQFF.

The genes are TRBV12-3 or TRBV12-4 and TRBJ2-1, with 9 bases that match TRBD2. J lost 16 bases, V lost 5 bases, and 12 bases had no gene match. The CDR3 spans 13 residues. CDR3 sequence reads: CASSTFSSGNSFF. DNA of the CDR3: TGTGCCAGCAGTACCTTCTCTAGCGGGAATTCCTTCTTC.

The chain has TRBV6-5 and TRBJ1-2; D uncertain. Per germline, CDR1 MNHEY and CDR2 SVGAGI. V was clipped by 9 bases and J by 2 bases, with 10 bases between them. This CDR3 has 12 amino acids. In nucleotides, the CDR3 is TGTGCCAGGCGGGCAGAGAACTATGGCTACACCTTC. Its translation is CARRAENYGYTF.

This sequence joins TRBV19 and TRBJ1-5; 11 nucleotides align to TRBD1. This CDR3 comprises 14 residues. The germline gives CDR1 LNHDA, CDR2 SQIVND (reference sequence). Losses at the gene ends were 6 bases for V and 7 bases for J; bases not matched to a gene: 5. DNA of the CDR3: TGTGCCAGTAGCGGGACAGGGGGTGGACAGCCCCAGCATTTT. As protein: CASSGTGGGQPQHF.

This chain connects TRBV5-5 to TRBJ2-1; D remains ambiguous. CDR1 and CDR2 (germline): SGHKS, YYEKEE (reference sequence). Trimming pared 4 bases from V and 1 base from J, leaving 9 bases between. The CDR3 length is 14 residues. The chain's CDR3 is CASSVAASYNEQFF. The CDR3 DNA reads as TGTGCCAGCAGCGTAGCAGCGTCCTACAATGAGCAGTTCTTC.

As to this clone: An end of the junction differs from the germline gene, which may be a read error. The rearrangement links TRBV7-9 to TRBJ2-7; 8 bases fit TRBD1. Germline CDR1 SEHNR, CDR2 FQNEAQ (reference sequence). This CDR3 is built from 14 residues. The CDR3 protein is CASSRDRGLEVAHF. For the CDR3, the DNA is TGTGCCAGCAGTCGCGACAGGGGTCTAGAGGTGGCGCACTTC.

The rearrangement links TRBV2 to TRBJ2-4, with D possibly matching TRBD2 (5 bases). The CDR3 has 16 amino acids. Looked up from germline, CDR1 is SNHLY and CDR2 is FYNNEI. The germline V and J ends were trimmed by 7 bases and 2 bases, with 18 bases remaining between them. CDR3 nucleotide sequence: TGTGCCAGCAAGCTAGGACTCCACCCCACCAAAAACATTCAGTACTTC. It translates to CASKLGLHPTKNIQYF.

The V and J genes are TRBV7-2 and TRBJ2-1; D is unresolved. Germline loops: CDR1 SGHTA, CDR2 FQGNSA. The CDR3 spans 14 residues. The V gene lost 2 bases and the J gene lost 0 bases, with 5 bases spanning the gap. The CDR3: CASSLRSSYNEQFF. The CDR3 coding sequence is TGTGCCAGCAGCTTACGGAGCTCCTACAATGAGCAGTTCTTC.

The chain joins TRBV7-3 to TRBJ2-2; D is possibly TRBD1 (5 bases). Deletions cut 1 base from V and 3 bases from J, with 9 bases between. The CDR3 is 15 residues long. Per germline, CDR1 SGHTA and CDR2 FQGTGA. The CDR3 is CASSLSGQDTGELFF. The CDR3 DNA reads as TGTGCCAGCAGCTTAAGCGGACAAGACACCGGGGAGCTGTTTTTT.

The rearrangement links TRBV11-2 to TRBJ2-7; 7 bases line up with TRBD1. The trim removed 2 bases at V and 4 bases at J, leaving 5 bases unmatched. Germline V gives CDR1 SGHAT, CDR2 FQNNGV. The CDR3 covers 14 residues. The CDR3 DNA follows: TGTGCCAGCAGCTTAAGTGACAGGGAGTACGAGCAGTACTTC. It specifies CASSLSDREYEQYF.